These 25 T cell receptor beta chains were sequenced from one sample in a study of vaccination and CD4 T cells after COVID-19. Each CDR3 protein gets one entry after TCRdb re-called the PCR reads with MiXCR. The data contain more than 35,000 distinct CDR3 sequences, around 35% of them singletons. Time point indicated: late sampling 161 to 241 days after vaccination in a few convalescent patients. The specimen was CD4+ T cells from blood, collected about 7 months after SARS-CoV-2 vaccination. The receptor set was obtained from a human donor who had recovered from COVID-19.

The chain employs TRBV28 and TRBJ2-4, with 12 nucleotides matching TRBD2. CDR1 is MDHEN, CDR2 SYDVKM, per germline. The CDR3 length is 18 residues. The J segment lost 4 bases and the V segment lost 4 bases, leaving 11 bases of the junction unmatched. CDR3 protein: CASSSPLLAGGRKNIQYF. CDR3 bases: TGTGCCAGCAGTTCTCCTCTGCTAGCGGGAGGGCGTAAAAACATTCAGTACTTC.

CDR3 protein: CASSPSGPTQYF. Here the CDR3 DNA reads TGTGCCAGCAGCCCCAGCGGCCCAACGCAGTATTTT. The V and J genes are TRBV6-1 and TRBJ2-3; possibly TRBD2 for D (5 bases). V gave up 6 bases and J gave up 9 bases, with 13 bases separating them. The CDR3 loop spans 12 amino acids. The germline CDR1 and CDR2 sequences are MNHNS and SASEGT.

V usage is TRBV19 and J usage is TRBJ2-7; 10 bases fit TRBD2. The J segment lost 3 bases and the V segment lost 3 bases, leaving 5 bases of the junction unmatched. CDR1 is LNHDA and CDR2 is SQIVND in the germline V gene (reference sequence). The CDR3 spans 15 residues. This CDR3 reads CASSIGTSASYEQYF. CDR3 bases: TGTGCCAGTAGTATTGGGACTAGCGCGAGCTACGAGCAGTACTTC.

This chain links TRBV28 with TRBJ2-1; D not certain. From germline, CDR1 is MDHEN and CDR2 SYDVKM. CDR3 length: 15 amino acids. V lost 5 bases and J 0 bases, leaving 11 bases between the germline ends. CDR3 sequence (DNA): TGTGCCAGCAGTACGGCCTTTGTCTCCTACAATGAGCAGTTCTTC. Amino acids: CASSTAFVSYNEQFF.

This clonotype was seen only a few times. The genes are TRBV27 and TRBJ2-3; the match to TRBD1 covers 8 bases. CDR3 length: 14 amino acids. J gave up 4 bases and V 2 bases, and 2 bases lay outside the gene matches. The V gene's germline CDR1 is MNHEY and CDR2 SMNVEV (reference sequence). Here the CDR3 DNA reads TGTGCCAGCAGTTTAACGGGACAGGCAGATACGCAGTATTTT. Amino acids: CASSLTGQADTQYF.

This clonotype was counted between two and nine times. The gene calls are TRBV7-9 and TRBJ2-5; D is possibly TRBD1 or TRBD2 (6 bases each). This CDR3 has 13 amino acids. V lost 5 bases, J lost 4 bases, and 11 bases lay in between. Germline CDR1 reads SEHNR; CDR2 reads FQNEAQ (reference sequence). The CDR3 is CASSPRGPETQYF. CDR3 sequence (DNA): TGTGCCAGCAGCCCCCGGGGGCCAGAGACCCAGTACTTC.

The chain couples TRBV30 to TRBJ1-1, with D tentatively TRBD1 (5 bases). Germline CDR1 reads GTSNPN; CDR2 reads SVGIG (reference sequence). The CDR3 has 11 residues. Between the trimmed V and J ends, which lost 3 bases and 11 bases, there was a span of 13 bases. The CDR3 coding sequence is TGTGCCTGGAGCAGAACTCGGGGGGCTTTCTTT. As protein: CAWSRTRGAFF.

CDR3 region: CASRSVSGGIQETQYF. The CDR3, as DNA: TGTGCCAGCAGGAGCGTTAGCGGGGGGATACAAGAGACCCAGTACTTC. This sequence joins TRBV28 and TRBJ2-5, with 10 bases matching TRBD2. Germline V gene sequence: CDR1 MDHEN, CDR2 SYDVKM. V lost 6 bases, J lost 2 bases, and 9 bases stayed unmatched. The CDR3 covers 16 residues.

This rearrangement joins TRBV23-1 to TRBJ2-1, with D perhaps assigned TRBD1 or TRBD2 (5 bases each). TRBV23-1 falls under the ORF class, with uncertain function. This CDR3 has 11 residues. V was cut by 3 bases and J by 8 bases, with 5 bases left in between. In nucleotides, the CDR3 is TGCGCCAGCAGTCAGGGGGATGAGCAGTTCTTC. It yields the protein CASSQGDEQFF.

This clonotype has just a few counts. The gene calls are TRBV20-1 and TRBJ1-2; no reliable D call. The CDR3 is 17 amino acids. Trimming pared 0 bases from V and 2 bases from J, leaving 19 bases between. Per germline, CDR1 DFQATT and CDR2 SNEGSKA (reference sequence). CDR3 sequence: CSARDLRSRVSNYGYTF. CDR3 sequence (DNA): TGCAGTGCTAGAGATCTTCGGAGTCGCGTGTCGAACTATGGCTACACCTTC.

This clonotype was recorded a few times. J is TRBJ2-1 and V is TRBV24-1; 11 bases are a match to TRBD2. CDR1 is KGHDR, CDR2 SFDVKD, per germline. After removal of 3 bases from V and 7 bases from J, the junction contained 10 bases not matched to a gene. The CDR3 length is 17 residues. The CDR3 spells CATSDDSGRGFANEQFF. Written as DNA, the CDR3 is TGTGCCACCAGTGATGATAGCGGGAGGGGGTTTGCTAATGAGCAGTTCTTC.

This rearrangement joins TRBV5-4 to TRBJ2-5; D not resolved. CDR3 length: 14 residues. V lost 0 bases and J lost 3, with 9 bases in between. The germline gives CDR1 SGHNT, CDR2 YYREEE (reference sequence). This chain's CDR3 is CASSLGVGEETQYF. CDR3 nucleotides: TGTGCCAGCAGCTTGGGGGTCGGCGAAGAGACCCAGTACTTC.

There are a few counts of this clonotype. The J gene is TRBJ1-2, the V gene TRBV7-9; 10 bases agree with TRBD1. Germline-derived CDR1 and CDR2 are SEHNR and FQNEAQ (reference sequence). The CDR3 contains 15 residues. Trimming at V came to 2 bases and at J to 6 bases, leaving 6 bases not matched to a gene. CDR3 in DNA: TGTGCCAGCAGCTTATGGGACAGGGGCCCCAATGGCTACACCTTC. It translates to CASSLWDRGPNGYTF.

This clonotype has a handful of counts. In DNA form, the CDR3 reads TGTGCCAGCAGTGACCCCGGACTAGCGAGCTTAGAGCAGTACTTC. Translated, it gives CASSDPGLASLEQYF. This rearrangement joins TRBV6-1 to TRBJ2-7; 9 bases are shared with TRBD2. V was clipped by 3 bases and J by 7 bases; unmatched bases: 10. Per the germline V gene, CDR1 is MNHNS and CDR2 is SASEGT. This CDR3 contains 15 residues.

This clonotype appeared a few times. The V call is TRBV19, the J call TRBJ2-5; 8 bases align to TRBD1. Losses at the gene ends were 5 bases for V and 2 bases for J; bases not matched to a gene: 10. The CDR3 length is 16 residues. Germline loops: CDR1 LNHDA, CDR2 SQIVND (reference sequence). The CDR3 protein is CASSWGPGDRQETQYF. CDR3 bases: TGTGCCAGTAGTTGGGGGCCGGGGGACAGGCAAGAGACCCAGTACTTC.

V is TRBV7-9 and J is TRBJ1-5, with 10 bases aligning to TRBD1. The CDR3 loop spans 17 amino acids. Looked up from germline, CDR1 is SEHNR and CDR2 is FQNEAQ (reference sequence). V lost 3 bases, J lost 6 bases, and 11 bases stayed unmatched. For the CDR3, the DNA is TGTGCCAGCAGCTTCGGTCCGGGACAGGGGTTTCGTCAGCCCCAGCATTTT. It encodes CASSFGPGQGFRQPQHF.

This rearrangement joins TRBV29-1 to TRBJ1-1; D possibly corresponds to TRBD1 (6 bases). Germline V gene lookup returns CDR1 SQVTM and CDR2 ANQGSEA. CDR3 length equals 11 residues. Trimming pared 3 bases from V and 5 bases from J, leaving 7 bases between. This CDR3 reads CSVDRGTEAFF. CDR3 in DNA: TGCAGCGTTGACAGGGGAACTGAAGCTTTCTTT.

The chain is built from TRBV6-1 and TRBJ2-7; 7 bases agree with TRBD1. The CDR3 is 11 residues long. The germline V gene encodes CDR1 MNHNS and CDR2 SASEGT. With 4 bases clipped from V and 7 bases from J, the junction kept 1 base outside the gene matches. The CDR3 region is CASSGGQEQYF. The CDR3 DNA sequence: TGTGCCAGCAGTGGGGGACAGGAGCAGTACTTC.

The chain combines TRBV28 with TRBJ2-1, with a tentative D call TRBD2 (6 bases). CDR3 length equals 16 residues. V was pared by 8 bases and J by 5 bases, with 22 bases between. The germline CDR1 and CDR2 sequences are MDHEN and SYDVKM. The CDR3 protein is CASRSGGQVVDNEQFF. In nucleotides, the CDR3 is TGTGCCAGCCGTAGTGGAGGGCAGGTAGTCGACAATGAGCAGTTCTTC.

This clonotype was seen a handful of times. This chain uses TRBV2 with TRBJ2-7; D gene ambiguous. Trimming left V 1 base short and J 4 bases short, with 5 bases between. Germline CDR1 and CDR2: SNHLY and FYNNEI. The length of the CDR3 is 12 residues. DNA of the CDR3: TGTGCCAGCAGTGAAGAGGGTTACGAGCAGTACTTC. Amino acids: CASSEEGYEQYF.

Remarks on this clonotype: A much larger clone sits a single nucleotide away, making a read error possible. This sequence joins TRBV28 and TRBJ2-5; perhaps D is TRBD1 or TRBD2 (5 bases each). The CDR3 loop spans 13 amino acids. The V end lost 7 bases, the J end lost 6 bases, and 15 bases lay between the germline ends. The germline V gene encodes CDR1 MDHEN and CDR2 SYDVKM. The CDR3 loop reads CASNFGAVKTQYF. The CDR3 DNA reads as TGTGCCAGCAATTTCGGGGCGGTGAAGACCCAGTACTTC.

This sequence joins TRBV28 and TRBJ1-6; D is perhaps TRBD1 (5 bases). Between the trimmed V and J ends, which lost 3 bases and 8 bases, there was a span of 14 bases. The CDR3 covers 15 residues. Looked up from germline, CDR1 is MDHEN and CDR2 is SYDVKM. CDR3 in amino acids: CASSLPQGQDSPLHF. CDR3 nucleotides: TGTGCCAGCAGTTTGCCGCAGGGCCAGGATTCACCCCTCCACTTT.

The chain is built from TRBV10-3 and TRBJ2-2, with D hard to call. The germline V gene encodes CDR1 ENHRY and CDR2 SYGVKD. CDR3 size: 13 residues. V was trimmed by 10 bases and J by 1 base, leaving 10 bases between them. CDR3 DNA: TGTGCCACCACCGGTCGGAACACCGGGGAGCTGTTTTTT. Encoded protein: CATTGRNTGELFF.

CDR3 loop: CASSVGLAGGNEQFF. CDR3 in DNA: TGTGCCAGCAGTGTAGGGCTAGCGGGAGGGAATGAGCAGTTCTTC. The chain uses TRBV6-1 and TRBJ2-1, with 12 bases identical to TRBD2. Germline assignment: CDR1 MNHNS and CDR2 SASEGT. The V gene end was trimmed by 4 bases and the J gene end by 7 bases; junction bases not matched to a gene: 5. This CDR3 has 15 residues.

The CDR3 DNA is TGTGCCATCAGTGCCACAGAGCAGATAAATCAGCCCCAGCATTTT. This gives the protein CAISATEQINQPQHF. The chain recombines TRBV10-3 with TRBJ1-5; D ambiguous. Germline CDR1 ENHRY, CDR2 SYGVKD. Trimming shortened V by 4 bases and J by 4 bases, and 14 bases separated the two germline ends. This CDR3 contains 15 residues.